This T cell receptor (beta chain) was recorded in a study of cytotoxic CD8 clonotypes in ibrutinib-treated CLL. In the study overall: Responses: some 25 partial, 2 complete; after median about 70 months, roughly 14 stayed remitted, around twelve progressed.

A note on this clone: Its antigen is not known.

General study results and limits: Sustained-remission patients were sampled at different times than progressing patients were.

Per the germline V gene, CDR1 is SGHVS and CDR2 is FQNEAQ. Trimming took 0 bases from V and 3 from J, leaving 8 bases between them. The length of the CDR3 is 15 residues. Here immunoSEQ multiplex PCR was the method, and the copy in TCRdb shows in-frame clones only, minus some. The sample holds approximately 160,000 clones; 88% are singletons and the top ten take about 2.9%. This specimen consisted of PBMCs, obtained at disease progression, from a patient treated with ibrutinib. The rearrangement links TRBV7-8 to TRBJ1-4; tentative D call: TRBD1 (5 bases). The origin of this receptor is a human donor with chronic lymphocytic leukemia. Written as DNA, the CDR3 is TGTGCCAGCAGCTTAGCCCAGGGCTCTAATGAAAAACTGTTTTTT. Its translation: CASSLAQGSNEKLFF.